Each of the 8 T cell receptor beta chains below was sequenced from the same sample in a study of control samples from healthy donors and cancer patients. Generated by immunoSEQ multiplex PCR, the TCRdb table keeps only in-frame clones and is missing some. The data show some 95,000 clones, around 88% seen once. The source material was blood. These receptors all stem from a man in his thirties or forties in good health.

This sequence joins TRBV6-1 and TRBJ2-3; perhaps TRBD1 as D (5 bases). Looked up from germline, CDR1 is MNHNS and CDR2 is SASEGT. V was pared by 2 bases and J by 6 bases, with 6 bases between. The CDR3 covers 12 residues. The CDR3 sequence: CASSENRDTQYF. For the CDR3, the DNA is TGTGCCAGCAGTGAAAACAGGGATACGCAGTATTTT.

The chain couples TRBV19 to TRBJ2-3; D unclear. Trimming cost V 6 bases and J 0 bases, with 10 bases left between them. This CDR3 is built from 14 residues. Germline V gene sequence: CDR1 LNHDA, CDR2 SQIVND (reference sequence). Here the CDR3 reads CASRSEASTDTQYF. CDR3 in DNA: TGTGCCAGTAGGTCAGAGGCAAGCACAGATACGCAGTATTTT.

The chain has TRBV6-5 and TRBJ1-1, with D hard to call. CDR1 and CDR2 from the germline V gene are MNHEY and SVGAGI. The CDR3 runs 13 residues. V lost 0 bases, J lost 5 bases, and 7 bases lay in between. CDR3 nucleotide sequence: TGTGCCAGCAGTTACTCCTGGCAGACTGAAGCTTTCTTT. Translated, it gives CASSYSWQTEAFF.

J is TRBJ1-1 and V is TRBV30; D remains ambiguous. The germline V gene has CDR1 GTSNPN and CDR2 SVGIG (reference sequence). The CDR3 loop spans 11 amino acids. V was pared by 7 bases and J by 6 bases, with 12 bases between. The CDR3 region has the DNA TGTGCCTACCTACTAGGACCTGAAGCTTTCTTT. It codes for CAYLLGPEAFF.

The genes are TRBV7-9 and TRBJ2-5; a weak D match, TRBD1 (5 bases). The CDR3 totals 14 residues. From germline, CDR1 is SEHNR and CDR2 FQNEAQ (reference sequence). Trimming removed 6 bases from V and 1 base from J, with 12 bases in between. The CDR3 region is CASSQRGFQETQYF. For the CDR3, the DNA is TGTGCCAGCAGTCAAAGGGGCTTCCAAGAGACCCAGTACTTC.

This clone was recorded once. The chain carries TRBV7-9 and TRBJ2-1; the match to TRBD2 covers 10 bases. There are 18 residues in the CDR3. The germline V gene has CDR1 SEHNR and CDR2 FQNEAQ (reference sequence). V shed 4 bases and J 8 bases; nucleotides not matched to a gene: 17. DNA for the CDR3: TGTGCCAGCAGCTCCCGGGACTTAGCGGGAGGTTATAGGGATGAGCAGTTCTTC. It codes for CASSSRDLAGGYRDEQFF.

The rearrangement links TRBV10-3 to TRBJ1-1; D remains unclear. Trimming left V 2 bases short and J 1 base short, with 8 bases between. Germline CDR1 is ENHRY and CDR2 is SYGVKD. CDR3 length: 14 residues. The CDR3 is CAISEPTRNTEAFF. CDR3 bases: TGTGCCATCAGTGAGCCAACAAGGAACACTGAAGCTTTCTTT.

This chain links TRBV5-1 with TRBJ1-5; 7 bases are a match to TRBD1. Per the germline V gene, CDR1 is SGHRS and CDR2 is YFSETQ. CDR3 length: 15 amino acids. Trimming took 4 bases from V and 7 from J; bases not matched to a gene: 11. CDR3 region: CASSIQGIEGQPQHF. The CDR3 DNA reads TGCGCCAGCAGCATACAGGGGATAGAGGGCCAGCCCCAGCATTTT.